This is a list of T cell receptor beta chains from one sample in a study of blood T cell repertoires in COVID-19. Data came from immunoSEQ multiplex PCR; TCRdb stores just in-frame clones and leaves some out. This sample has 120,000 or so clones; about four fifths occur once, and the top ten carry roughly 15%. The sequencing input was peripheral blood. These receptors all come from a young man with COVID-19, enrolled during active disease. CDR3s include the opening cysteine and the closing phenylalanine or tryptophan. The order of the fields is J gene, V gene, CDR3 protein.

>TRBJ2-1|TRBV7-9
CASSWIYGGRDFNEQFF
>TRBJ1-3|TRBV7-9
CASSIHRVSGNTIYF
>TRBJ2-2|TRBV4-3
CASSPLDRGPGELFF
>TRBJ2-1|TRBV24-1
CATSDLMQGDNEQFF
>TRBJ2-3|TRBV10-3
CAIRGQGVDVTDTQYF
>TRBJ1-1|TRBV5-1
CASSLTGSAIGAFF
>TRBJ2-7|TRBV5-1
CASSLTGFYEQYF
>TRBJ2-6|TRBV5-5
CASSLSLSNSGANVLTF
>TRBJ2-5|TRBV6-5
CASRIGTGETQYF
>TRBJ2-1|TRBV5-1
CASSAALGYNEQFF
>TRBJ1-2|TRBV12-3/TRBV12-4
CASSLTDNYGYTF
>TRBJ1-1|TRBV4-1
CASSQPVRGAGGTEAFF
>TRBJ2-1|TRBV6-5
CASRWGSGNEQFF
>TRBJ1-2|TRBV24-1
CATSDLHYGYTF
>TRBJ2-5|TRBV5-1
CASSYGTSGAQETQYF
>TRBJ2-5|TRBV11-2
CASSPQKTQYF
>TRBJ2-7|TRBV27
CASSGRTGGNEQYF
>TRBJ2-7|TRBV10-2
CASEIGTSGSYEQYF
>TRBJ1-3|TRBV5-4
CASSIDRVEGTIYF
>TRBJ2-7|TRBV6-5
CASSPGLKYEQYF
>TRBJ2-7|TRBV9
CASSPPGGPSYEQYF
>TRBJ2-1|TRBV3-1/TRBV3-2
CASSQASNEQFF
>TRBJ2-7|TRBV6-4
CASRAASGIEQYF
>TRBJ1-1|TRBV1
CTSSHDRQTMNTEAFF
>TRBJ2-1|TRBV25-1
CASPGEGAWGEQFF
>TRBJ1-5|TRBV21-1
CATIVPGQGILGNQPQHF
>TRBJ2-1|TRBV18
CASSPLASYNEQFF
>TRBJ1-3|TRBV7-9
CDPETSSGNTIYF
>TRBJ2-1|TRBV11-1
CASSFPSGWNEQFF
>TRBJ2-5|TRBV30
CAWSLDRDRKTQYF
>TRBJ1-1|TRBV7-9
CASSPIDRTPEAFF
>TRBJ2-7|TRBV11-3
CAVQLAGDYEQYF
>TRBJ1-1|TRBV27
CASSLAGGKAFF
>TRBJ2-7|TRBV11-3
CASSLRRTSGSYEQYF
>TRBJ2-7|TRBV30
CAWNPGYSYEQYF
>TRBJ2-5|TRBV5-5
CASSSPDRGQETQYF
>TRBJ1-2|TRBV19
CASSTGTQGGYTF
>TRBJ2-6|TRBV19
CASSIILGTGANVLTF
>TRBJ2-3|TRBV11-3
CASSSTGAGTDTQYF
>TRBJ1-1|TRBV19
CASTPLDRNTEAFF
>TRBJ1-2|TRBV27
CASSPLGGGPYGYTF
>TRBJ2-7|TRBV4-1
CASSHKDRTYEQYF
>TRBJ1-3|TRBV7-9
CASSPWGQGRNTIYF
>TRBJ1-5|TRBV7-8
CASSLGTGYQPQHF
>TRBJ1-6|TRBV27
CASRPEHSPLHF
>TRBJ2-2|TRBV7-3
CASSLGTGIGELFF
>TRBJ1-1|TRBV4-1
CASSQDPGLNTEAFF
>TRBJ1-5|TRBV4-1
CASSERHVSNQPQHF
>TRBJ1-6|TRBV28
CASSLEGALIPPLHF
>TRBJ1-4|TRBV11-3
CASSDTGATNEKLFF
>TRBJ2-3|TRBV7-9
CASSFPASGNTDTQYF
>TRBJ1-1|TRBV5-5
CASSFLTHTEAFF
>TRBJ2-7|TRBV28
CASSPGGGGTPEQYF
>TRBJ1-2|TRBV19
CASSIDSTVSYGYTF
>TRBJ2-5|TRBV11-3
CASSFGTGGVETQYF